Listed below are T cell receptor beta chains from one sample, sequenced in a study of tumor and adjacent non-tumor tissue in lung cancer. TCRdb called the multiplex PCR reads again in MiXCR, with one record for every CDR3 protein. The sample contains about 100,000 distinct CDR3 sequences, over 55% of which appear only once. Sequenced input: distant non-tumor lung tissue. The receptors derive from a man aged 30-40 years with non-small cell lung cancer. The CDR3 runs from the conserved cysteine through the conserved F or W. The D gene is left open where the match is weak. A row's size may be missing; if present it is once, few, many or a size class.

D gene	clone size	J gene	V gene	CDR3 protein	CDR3 DNA
.	many	TRBJ1-5	TRBV24-1	CATSENTGNHQPQHF	TGTGCCACCAGTGAAAACACAGGGAATCATCAGCCCCAGCATTTT
.	.	TRBJ1-4	TRBV5-6	CASSDQSSRVYEKLVF	TGTGCCAGCAGCGACCAATCCTCCAGGGTTTATGAAAAACTGGTTTTT
.	.	TRBJ1-2	TRBV6-5	CASNSPGTSRNYGYTF	TGTGCCAGTAATTCCCCCGGGACCTCTCGTAACTATGGCTACACCTTC
TRBD1	.	TRBJ1-2	TRBV7-8	CASGPRQGAENGYTF	TGTGCCAGCGGCCCCAGACAGGGGGCAGAGAATGGCTACACCTTC
TRBD1	.	TRBJ2-3	TRBV7-9	CATTGAREDTQYF	TGTGCCACCACAGGGGCCAGGGAGGATACGCAGTATTTT
.	.	TRBJ1-1	TRBV6-1	CASTEERVNTEASF	TGTGCCAGCACTGAGGAACGGGTGAACACTGAAGCTTCCTTT
.	few	TRBJ2-1	TRBV24-1	CATSTGIPYNEQFF	TGTGCCACCAGCACAGGGATTCCCTACAATGAGCAGTTCTTC
.	many	TRBJ2-5	TRBV20-1	CSASSERALLETQYF	TGCAGTGCTTCCAGCGAGAGGGCCTTGTTAGAGACCCAGTACTTC
.	.	TRBJ2-2	TRBV6-4	CASSDFSTGELLF	TGTGCCAGCAGTGACTTTAGCACCGGGGAGCTGTTATTT
.	.	TRBJ1-5	TRBV11-3	CTSCRGDQPQHF	TGTACCAGCTGCCGCGGGGATCAGCCCCAGCATTTT
TRBD1	many	TRBJ1-1	TRBV6-6	CASSYSGTGNTEAFF	TGTGCCAGCAGTTACTCAGGGACAGGGAACACTGAAGCTTTCTTT
.	.	TRBJ2-5	TRBV20-1	CSAPNRSETQYF	TGCAGTGCGCCAAACCGGTCAGAGACCCAGTACTTC
.	few	TRBJ1-4	TRBV6-6	CTSSYSIGSGEKLFF	TGTACCAGCAGTTACTCGATAGGGTCTGGGGAAAAACTGTTTTTT
TRBD1	few	TRBJ1-2	TRBV6-1	CASNLGTGRGYTF	TGTGCCAGCAATCTCGGGACAGGGCGAGGCTACACCTTT
TRBD2	.	TRBJ2-3	TRBV6-2/TRBV6-3	CVSSNSGPDTHYF	TGTGTCAGCAGCAATAGCGGGCCCGACACGCACTATTTT
TRBD2	.	TRBJ2-1	TRBV7-9	CASSLVVTSGGNEQFF	TGTGCCAGCAGCTTAGTGGTGACTAGCGGGGGTAATGAGCAGTTCTTC
TRBD1	.	TRBJ1-5	TRBV6-6	CTSSYFRQGRDQPQHF	TGTACCAGCAGTTACTTCCGACAGGGAAGGGATCAGCCCCAGCATTTT
.	.	TRBJ1-5	TRBV11-1	CASSRDNNQPQHF	TGTGCCAGCAGTCGCGACAACAATCAGCCCCAGCATTTT
.	.	TRBJ2-1	TRBV11-2	CDSSLEWATNEQFF	TGTGACAGCAGCTTAGAATGGGCAACGAATGAGCAGTTCTTC
.	.	TRBJ2-1	TRBV11-3	CASSLVRPISYYEQFF	TGTGCCAGCAGCTTAGTTAGGCCGATATCCTACTATGAGCAGTTCTTC
TRBD2	once	TRBJ2-5	TRBV11-2	CASSIIAGVWETQYF	TGTGCTAGCAGTATAATAGCGGGAGTGTGGGAGACCCAGTACTTC
.	many	TRBJ2-7	TRBV20-1	CSARDTGTLTYEQYF	TGCAGTGCTAGAGATACCGGGACACTAACTTACGAGCAGTACTTC
.	.	TRBJ2-7	TRBV6-5	CASSLGHGSSYEQCF	TGTGCCAGCAGTTTGGGACACGGGAGCTCCTACGAGCAGTGCTTC
.	.	TRBJ1-2	TRBV11-2	CASSATGLLYGNTF	TGTGCCAGCAGCGCGACAGGTTTACTCTATGGCAACACCTTC
TRBD2	.	TRBJ2-7	TRBV29-1	CSVRGLAGKVAYEQYF	TGCAGCGTTCGTGGACTAGCGGGAAAAGTGGCCTACGAGCAGTACTTC
TRBD1	.	TRBJ2-5	TRBV20-1	CSAPGQGTGETHYF	TGCAGTGCACCCGGACAGGGAACGGGAGAGACCCACTACTTC
.	.	TRBJ2-1	TRBV12-3/TRBV12-4	CASSLVLVAGLGDEQFF	TGTGCCAGCAGTCTGGTACTAGTAGCAGGCTTAGGCGATGAGCAGTTCTTC
.	few	TRBJ2-7	TRBV11-2	CASSPGTCDEQYF	TGTGCCAGCAGCCCCGGGACATGCGACGAGCAGTACTTC
.	many	TRBJ2-3	TRBV13	CASSLGGTDTQYF	TGTGCCAGCAGCTTGGGTGGGACAGATACGCAGTATTTT
TRBD2	many	TRBJ2-3	TRBV7-9	CASSSKGNVAGGPIGDTQYF	TGTGCCAGCAGCTCCAAAGGGAACGTAGCGGGAGGCCCAATAGGGGATACGCAGTATTTT
.	many	TRBJ1-1	TRBV20-1	CSARGLRGSSVEAFF	TGCAGTGCTAGAGGCTTGCGGGGGTCTTCTGTAGAAGCTTTCTTT
.	.	TRBJ2-1	TRBV11-2	CAGSSRQGGTEQFF	TGTGCCGGCAGCTCCCGCCAGGGGGGGACTGAGCAGTTCTTC
.	.	TRBJ2-3	TRBV10-3	CAISESGSIDTQYF	TGTGCCATCAGTGAGTCGGGCTCCATAGATACGCAGTACTTT
.	.	TRBJ2-3	TRBV20-1	CSVSRDLPTGTQYF	TGCAGTGTTAGTCGTGATTTACCTACAGGTACGCAGTATTTT
.	.	TRBJ1-1	TRBV5-5	CASSLLGRATGAFF	TGTGCCAGCAGCTTGCTAGGGCGGGCCACTGGAGCTTTCTTT
.	.	TRBJ1-4	TRBV11-2	CTSSLESADPNEKLLF	TGTACCAGCAGCTTAGAGTCGGCCGACCCTAATGAAAAACTGCTTTTT
TRBD1	many	TRBJ1-5	TRBV11-3	CASSLPPRDRVNQPQHF	TGTGCCAGCAGCTTACCCCCCCGGGACAGGGTTAATCAGCCCCAGCATTTT
.	few	TRBJ2-2	TRBV5-1	CASSLADQHTGELFF	TGCGCCAGCAGCTTGGCAGACCAACACACCGGGGAGCTGTTTTTT
.	once	TRBJ2-3	TRBV11-2	CASSPPYPLTDMQYF	TGTGCCAGTAGCCCACCTTACCCCCTCACAGATATGCAGTATTTT
.	.	TRBJ1-1	TRBV6-5	CASSLSGDEAFF	TGTGCCAGTAGTCTAAGCGGGGATGAAGCTTTCTTT
TRBD2	.	TRBJ2-3	TRBV11-2	CASSFAGDMQYF	TGTGCCAGCAGCTTTGCGGGAGATATGCAGTATTTT
.	.	TRBJ1-2	TRBV12-3/TRBV12-4	CASSPTDSSYDYTF	TGTGCCAGCAGCCCTACGGACAGTTCCTATGACTACACCTTC
TRBD1	.	TRBJ2-5	TRBV11-3	CANSARQGQETQYF	TGTGCCAACAGCGCCCGACAGGGGCAGGAGACCCAGTACTTC
.	.	TRBJ2-1	TRBV11-3	CVSSLDALVDKQFF	TGTGTCAGCAGCTTAGATGCATTAGTTGATAAGCAGTTCTTC
TRBD1	many	TRBJ1-5	TRBV4-1	CASDRGYSNQPQHF	TGCGCCAGCGACAGGGGTTATAGCAATCAGCCCCAGCATTTT
.	many	TRBJ1-1	TRBV5-1	CASSLDGGTEAFF	TGCGCCAGCAGCTTGGATGGTGGCACTGAAGCTTTCTTT
.	.	TRBJ2-1	TRBV20-1	CSATTGCYNEQFF	TGCAGTGCCACAACAGGTTGCTACAATGAGCAGTTCTTC
.	.	TRBJ1-2	TRBV11-2	CASSLGPTNYGYTF	TGTGCCAGCAGCCTCGGGCCGACTAACTATGGCTACACCTTC
.	.	TRBJ2-5	TRBV5-1	CASSSRTGRTRETQCF	TGCGCCAGCAGCTCCCGTACAGGGAGGACACGAGAGACCCAGTGCTTC
.	few	TRBJ2-5	TRBV20-1	CSARPDEGLQETQYF	TGCAGTGCTAGGCCCGATGAGGGGCTCCAAGAGACCCAGTACTTC
TRBD2	many	TRBJ2-3	TRBV6-1	CASSVGLAADTQYF	TGTGCCAGCAGTGTTGGACTAGCTGCTGATACGCAGTATTTT
.	.	TRBJ1-4	TRBV6-5	CVSSYSSGLPVGEKLFF	TGTGTCAGCAGTTACTCCTCGGGACTCCCAGTAGGAGAAAAACTATTTTTT
.	.	TRBJ1-1	TRBV20-1	CSARVWLNGGKTGAFF	TGCAGTGCTAGAGTGTGGTTAAATGGGGGAAAGACTGGAGCTTTCTTT
.	.	TRBJ1-1	TRBV20-1	CRARGVRDTEALF	TGCAGAGCTAGAGGGGTTAGGGACACTGAAGCTCTCTTT
.	.	TRBJ2-1	TRBV4-1	CARSYNSGSYNEQLF	TGCGCCAGGAGCTATAATAGCGGCTCCTACAATGAGCAGCTCTTC
.	.	TRBJ2-7	TRBV7-9	CGSTARDKEEEQYF	TGTGGCAGCACCGCCCGGGACAAGGAGGAGGAGCAGTACTTC
.	.	TRBJ1-2	TRBV4-3	CAGRQDPAGTQRGYTF	TGCGCCGGCAGACAAGATCCCGCAGGAACTCAACGCGGCTACACCTTC